These T cell receptor beta chains were read from a single sample in a study of shared clonotypes between healthy human individuals. The repertoire was sequenced with immunoSEQ multiplex PCR; TCRdb's copy has only in-frame clones and lacks some. Among roughly 1,600,000 clones listed, around 98.5% were seen once. Sequencing input: naive CD4+ T cells sorted from blood. The receptors come from a man aged 30-40 years in good health. The CDR3 runs from the conserved cysteine through the conserved F or W. A D gene is named only where the DNA matches it firmly. Size is stated for part of the rows, as once, few or many counts, or as a class when the clone is expanded.

>-|TRBV5-1|TRBJ2-7|TRBD1
CASSLGGQGPGEQYF
TGCGCCAGCAGCTTGGGGGGACAGGGGCCGGGGGAGCAGTACTTC
>-|TRBV28|TRBJ1-3|TRBD1
CASTPGGGLNTIYF
TGTGCCAGCACGCCAGGGGGTGGGTTAAACACCATATATTTT
>-|TRBV25-1|TRBJ1-2|-
CASSRGGSSYGYTF
TGTGCCAGCAGCAGGGGCGGGTCGAGCTATGGCTACACCTTC
>-|TRBV27|TRBJ1-1|TRBD1
CASSLRGTGESNTEAFF
TGTGCCAGCAGTTTAAGAGGGACAGGGGAGTCAAACACTGAAGCTTTCTTT
>-|TRBV28|TRBJ2-7|-
CASSLIPGYEQYF
TGTGCCAGCAGTTTAATCCCCGGCTACGAGCAGTACTTC
>-|TRBV10-2|TRBJ2-7|TRBD1
CASSDATGGKYEQYF
TGCGCCAGCAGTGATGCGACAGGGGGCAAGTACGAGCAGTACTTC
>-|TRBV18|TRBJ2-7|TRBD2
CASSPPGTSRYEQYF
TGTGCCAGCTCACCACCTGGGACTAGTAGGTACGAGCAGTACTTC
>once|TRBV28|TRBJ2-3|TRBD2
CASSSPFGGRFPGTDTQYF
TGTGCCAGCAGTTCGCCTTTCGGCGGGAGGTTCCCTGGCACAGATACGCAGTATTTT
>-|TRBV27|TRBJ1-2|TRBD1
CASSLWGTGNGYTF
TGTGCCAGCAGTTTATGGGGGACAGGAAATGGCTACACCTTC
>-|TRBV28|TRBJ2-5|-
CASSLSTETQYF
TGTGCCAGCAGTCTCTCGACTGAGACCCAGTACTTC
>-|TRBV10-3|TRBJ2-2|TRBD2
CAISDSASGHTGELFF
TGTGCCATCAGTGATTCGGCTAGCGGGCACACCGGGGAGCTGTTTTTT
>-|TRBV5-1|TRBJ2-7|TRBD1
CASSSTPGTGGSYEQYF
TGCGCCAGCAGCTCGACCCCCGGGACAGGGGGCTCCTACGAGCAGTACTTC
>-|TRBV2|TRBJ1-5|TRBD1
CASSVGTGVWQPQHF
TGTGCCAGCAGCGTAGGGACAGGGGTTTGGCAGCCCCAGCATTTT
>-|TRBV9|TRBJ2-3|-
CASSVAQRTDTQYF
TGTGCCAGCAGCGTAGCCCAGCGCACAGATACGCAGTATTTT
>-|TRBV5-1|TRBJ2-3|TRBD2
CASSLGSGRFTDTQYF
TGCGCCAGCAGCTTGGGTAGCGGGAGGTTCACAGATACGCAGTATTTT
>-|TRBV28|TRBJ2-1|-
CASSLRQGIFEQFF
TGTGCCAGCAGTTTACGCCAGGGGATCTTTGAGCAGTTCTTC
>-|TRBV6-1|TRBJ1-5|-
CASVKQGWDQPQHF
TGTGCCAGCGTGAAACAGGGCTGGGATCAGCCCCAGCATTTT
>once|TRBV28|TRBJ1-1|-
CASRPYDRLNTEAFF
TGTGCCAGCAGACCGTACGACAGGCTGAACACTGAAGCTTTCTTT
>-|TRBV6-6|TRBJ1-5|-
CASLIRAGDGEPQHF
TGTGCCAGCCTTATCCGGGCGGGGGACGGAGAGCCCCAGCATTTT
>-|TRBV7-8|TRBJ2-1|-
CASSLNGFRDEQFF
TGTGCCAGCAGCTTAAACGGGTTTAGGGATGAGCAGTTCTTC
>-|TRBV7-9|TRBJ2-1|-
CASSSIIGNEQFF
TGTGCCAGCAGCTCTATCATAGGGAATGAGCAGTTCTTC
>once|TRBV15|TRBJ2-1|TRBD1
CATSTIRDRGENEQFF
TGTGCCACCAGTACGATCCGGGACAGGGGTGAAAATGAGCAGTTCTTC
>once|TRBV18|TRBJ2-3|-
CASSPVAGNTDTQYF
TGTGCCAGCTCACCCGTCGCAGGGAACACAGATACGCAGTATTTT
>-|TRBV28|TRBJ2-2|-
CASHPPGDPNTGELFF
TGTGCCAGCCATCCTCCAGGGGACCCGAACACCGGGGAGCTGTTTTTT
>-|TRBV5-5|TRBJ2-5|-
CASSLRGQETQYF
TGTGCCAGCAGCTTGCGGGGACAAGAGACCCAGTACTTC
>-|TRBV2|TRBJ1-5|-
CASTILSNQPQHF
TGTGCCAGCACCATCCTAAGCAATCAGCCCCAGCATTTT
>-|TRBV5-1|TRBJ2-1|-
CASSLVEGGSSYNEQFF
TGCGCCAGCAGCTTGGTGGAGGGAGGAAGCTCCTACAATGAGCAGTTCTTC
>-|TRBV10-3|TRBJ2-3|TRBD1
CAIRPGQGTDTQYF
TGTGCCATCAGGCCGGGACAGGGAACAGATACGCAGTATTTT
>-|TRBV7-2|TRBJ2-2|-
CASSLWRSGELFF
TGTGCCAGCAGCTTGTGGCGCTCCGGGGAGCTGTTTTTT
>-|TRBV6-6|TRBJ1-2|-
CASSYSKVYGYTF
TGTGCCAGCAGTTACTCGAAAGTATATGGCTACACCTTC
>once|TRBV7-9|TRBJ2-2|TRBD2
CASSKMRGAPTGELFF
TGTGCCAGCAGCAAAATGCGGGGGGCGCCCACCGGGGAGCTGTTTTTT
>-|TRBV28|TRBJ1-2|-
CASSLDLYGYTF
TGTGCCAGCAGTTTGGACCTGTATGGCTACACCTTC
>-|TRBV5-1|TRBJ2-7|TRBD1
CASSLTTGGEYEQYF
TGCGCCAGCAGCTTGACGACAGGGGGCGAGTACGAGCAGTACTTC
>-|TRBV2|TRBJ2-3|-
CASGRFGPDTQYF
TGTGCCAGCGGCCGGTTTGGGCCAGATACGCAGTATTTT
>once|TRBV19|TRBJ2-5|-
CASSRNGGAGRETQYF
TGTGCCAGTAGTCGTAATGGGGGGGCGGGCAGAGAGACCCAGTACTTC
>-|TRBV2|TRBJ2-5|-
CASSEAQGDLAQETQYF
TGTGCCAGCAGTGAGGCCCAAGGGGATTTGGCGCAAGAGACCCAGTACTTC
>-|TRBV5-1|TRBJ2-3|-
CASSLDPPSGTDTQYF
TGCGCCAGCAGCTTGGATCCCCCATCAGGGACAGATACGCAGTATTTT
>-|TRBV19|TRBJ2-5|-
CASSVVRTSGTQYF
TGTGCCAGTAGTGTCGTCCGCACCTCGGGGACCCAGTACTTC
>-|TRBV4-2|TRBJ2-1|-
CASSPGVGLRNYEQFF
TGTGCCAGCAGCCCTGGGGTGGGCCTTAGAAACTATGAGCAGTTCTTC
>-|TRBV5-1|TRBJ2-3|-
CASSSGGLADTQYF
TGCGCCAGCAGCTCCGGCGGCCTGGCGGATACGCAGTATTTT
>-|TRBV2|TRBJ1-1|TRBD1
CASSEDDRVAFF
TGTGCCAGCAGTGAAGATGACAGGGTAGCTTTCTTT
>-|TRBV9|TRBJ2-1|-
CASSVEWRGNEQFF
TGTGCCAGCAGCGTAGAGTGGCGGGGCAATGAGCAGTTCTTC
>once|TRBV9|TRBJ2-1|TRBD2
CASSVGVASGYNEQFF
TGTGCCAGCAGCGTAGGGGTGGCTAGCGGATACAATGAGCAGTTCTTC
>-|TRBV5-4|TRBJ2-7|TRBD1
CASSLVGQGFEQYF
TGTGCCAGCAGCTTGGTGGGACAGGGGTTCGAGCAGTACTTC
>-|TRBV30|TRBJ1-3|-
CAWSVSLRGAGNTIYF
TGTGCCTGGAGTGTGAGCCTGCGAGGCGCTGGAAACACCATATATTTT
>-|TRBV5-1|TRBJ2-1|-
CASSFGELHNEQFF
TGCGCCAGCAGCTTCGGAGAGCTTCACAATGAGCAGTTCTTC
>-|TRBV5-1|TRBJ2-2|-
CASRDTANTGELFF
TGCGCCAGCCGGGACACCGCGAACACCGGGGAGCTGTTTTTT
>-|TRBV27|TRBJ2-2|-
CASRYYSLTSTAGELFF
TGTGCCAGCAGATATTATTCCCTGACTAGTACGGCCGGGGAGCTGTTTTTT
>-|TRBV14|TRBJ1-3|-
CASGVSGNTIYF
TGTGCCAGCGGGGTCTCTGGAAACACCATATATTTT
>-|TRBV23-1|TRBJ2-1|TRBD2
CASSQSGLAGGRRNEQFF
TGCGCCAGCAGTCAATCCGGACTAGCGGGAGGTCGGCGGAATGAGCAGTTCTTC
>-|TRBV6-1|TRBJ2-1|-
CASRSRSPYNEQFF
TGTGCCAGCAGATCAAGGTCACCCTACAATGAGCAGTTCTTC
>-|TRBV19|TRBJ1-2|-
CASSIPAGSIYGYTF
TGTGCCAGTAGTATCCCCGCGGGTTCGATCTATGGCTACACCTTC
>-|TRBV9|TRBJ2-7|-
CASSVGSSSYEQYF
TGTGCCAGCAGCGTAGGCTCTAGCTCCTACGAGCAGTACTTC
>-|TRBV28|TRBJ1-1|TRBD1
CASTPPGQGLLNTEAFF
TGTGCCAGCACCCCCCCAGGACAGGGGTTGTTGAACACTGAAGCTTTCTTT